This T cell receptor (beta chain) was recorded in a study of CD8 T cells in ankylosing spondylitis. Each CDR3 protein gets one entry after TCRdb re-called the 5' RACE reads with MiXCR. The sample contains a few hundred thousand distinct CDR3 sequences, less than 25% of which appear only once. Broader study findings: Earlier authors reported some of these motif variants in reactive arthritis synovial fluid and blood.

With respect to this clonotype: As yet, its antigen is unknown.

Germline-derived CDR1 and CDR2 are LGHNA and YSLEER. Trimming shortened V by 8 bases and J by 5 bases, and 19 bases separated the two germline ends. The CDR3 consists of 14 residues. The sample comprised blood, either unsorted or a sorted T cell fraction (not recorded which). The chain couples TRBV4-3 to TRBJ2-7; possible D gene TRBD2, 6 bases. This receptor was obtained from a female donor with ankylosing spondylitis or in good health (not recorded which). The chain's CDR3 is CASGTEFGGDEQYF. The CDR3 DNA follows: TGCGCCAGCGGGACGGAGTTCGGCGGGGACGAGCAGTACTTC.